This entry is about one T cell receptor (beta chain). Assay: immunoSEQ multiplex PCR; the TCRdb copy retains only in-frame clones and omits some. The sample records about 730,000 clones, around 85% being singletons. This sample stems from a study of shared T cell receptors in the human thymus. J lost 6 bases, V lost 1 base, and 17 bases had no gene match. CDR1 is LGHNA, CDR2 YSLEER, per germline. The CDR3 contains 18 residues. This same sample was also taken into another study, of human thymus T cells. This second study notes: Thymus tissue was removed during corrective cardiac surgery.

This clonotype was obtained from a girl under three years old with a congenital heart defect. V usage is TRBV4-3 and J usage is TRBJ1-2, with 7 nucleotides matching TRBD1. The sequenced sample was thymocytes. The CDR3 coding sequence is TGCGCCAGCAGCCAAGGGAACCAAGAACAGGGGTTCATTCATGGCTACACCTTC. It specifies CASSQGNQEQGFIHGYTF.